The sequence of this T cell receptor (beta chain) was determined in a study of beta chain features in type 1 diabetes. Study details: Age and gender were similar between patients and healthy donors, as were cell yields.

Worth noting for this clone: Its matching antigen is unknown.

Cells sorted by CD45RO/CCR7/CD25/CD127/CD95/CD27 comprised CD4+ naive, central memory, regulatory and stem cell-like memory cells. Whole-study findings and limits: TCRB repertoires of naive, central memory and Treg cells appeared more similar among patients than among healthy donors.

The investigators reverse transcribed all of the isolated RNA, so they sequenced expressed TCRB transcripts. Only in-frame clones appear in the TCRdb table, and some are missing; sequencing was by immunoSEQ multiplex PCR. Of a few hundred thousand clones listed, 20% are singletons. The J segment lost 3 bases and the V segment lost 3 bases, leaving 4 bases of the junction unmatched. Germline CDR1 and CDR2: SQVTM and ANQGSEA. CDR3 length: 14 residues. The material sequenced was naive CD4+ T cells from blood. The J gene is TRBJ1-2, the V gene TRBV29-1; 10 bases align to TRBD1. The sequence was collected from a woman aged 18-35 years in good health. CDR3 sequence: CSVDSGTGDYGYTF. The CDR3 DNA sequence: TGCAGCGTTGACTCCGGGACAGGGGACTATGGCTACACCTTC.